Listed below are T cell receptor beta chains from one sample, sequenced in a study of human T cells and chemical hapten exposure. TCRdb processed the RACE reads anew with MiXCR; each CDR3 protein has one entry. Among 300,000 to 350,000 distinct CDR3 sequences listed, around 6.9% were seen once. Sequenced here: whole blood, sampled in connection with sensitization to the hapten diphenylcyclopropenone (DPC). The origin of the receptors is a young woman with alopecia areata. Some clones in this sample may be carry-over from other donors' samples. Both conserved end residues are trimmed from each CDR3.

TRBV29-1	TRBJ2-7	SVELQGREQY
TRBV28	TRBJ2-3	ASRTPASTDTQY
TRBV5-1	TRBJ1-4	ASSVRAATNEKLF
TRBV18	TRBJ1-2	ASSPDFIDGYT
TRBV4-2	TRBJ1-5	ASSQGTGGSQPQH
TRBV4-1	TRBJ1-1	ASSPIGTLNTEAF
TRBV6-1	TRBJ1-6	ASSEDQGYNSPLH
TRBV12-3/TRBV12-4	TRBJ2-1	ASSLSDGDNEQF
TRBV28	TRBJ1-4	ASSPGTTNEKLF
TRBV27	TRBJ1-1	ASSWFSRDTEAF
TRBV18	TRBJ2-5	ASSPRGGAPTQETQY
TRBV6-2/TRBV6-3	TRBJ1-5	ASSYSKGAQGNQPQH
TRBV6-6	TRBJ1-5	ASMTGYSNQPQH
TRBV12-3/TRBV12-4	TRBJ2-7	ASRRRFSYEQY
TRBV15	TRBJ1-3	ATSRSPSPGNTIY
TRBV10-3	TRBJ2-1	AIRPPALDEQF
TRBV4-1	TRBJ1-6	ASSLRDRHNSPLH
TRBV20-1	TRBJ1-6	SARPPSFPGQLSSYNSPLH
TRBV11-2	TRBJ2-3	ASSLDRRAAGTDTQY
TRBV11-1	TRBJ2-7	ASEQTRGFGEQY